These 9 T cell receptor beta chains originate from one sample sequenced in a study of vaccination and CD4 T cells after COVID-19. Documented treatment: 10-day PBMC culture with coronavirus spike peptide pools or control peptides (ViraFEST assay). These receptors are not linked to any known antigen. The Oncomine TCR Beta short-read assay was applied to DNA of cultured CD4+ T cells. Using its own MiXCR run on the PCR reads, TCRdb lists one record per CDR3 protein. The sample has thousands of distinct CDR3 sequences; roughly 55% are singletons. The sequencing input was CD4+ T cells from blood, cultured in vitro. The receptors shown here come from a human donor who had recovered from COVID-19.

The gene calls are TRBV11-2 and TRBJ2-1; D remains ambiguous. Germline lookup yields CDR1 SGHAT and CDR2 FQNNGV. The CDR3 covers 15 residues. The ends were cut back, 1 base at V and 3 bases at J, with 10 bases in the middle. The CDR3 coding sequence is TGTGCCAGCAGCTTAGTAGGAACAGACTACAATGAGCAGTTCTTC. This codes for CASSLVGTDYNEQFF. Supplemented by reference TRBV11-2 and TRBJ2-1, the full variable domain reads EAGVAQSPRYKIIEKRQSVAFWCNPISGHATLYWYQQILGQGPKLLIQFQNNGVVDDSQLPKDRFSAERLKGVDSTLKIQPAKLEDSAVYLCASSLVGTDYNEQFFGPGTRLTVL.

CDR3 residues: CAISGDSDQPQHF. The CDR3 nucleotides are TGTGCCATCAGTGGGGACAGCGATCAGCCCCAGCATTTT. The chain employs TRBV10-3 and TRBJ1-5; 7 nucleotides line up with TRBD1. The V segment lost 4 bases and the J segment 5 bases; nucleotides outside the gene matches: 2. This CDR3 spans 13 amino acids. Germline V CDR1 and CDR2: ENHRY, SYGVKD.

The chain combines TRBV7-8 with TRBJ1-2; D call uncertain. The V and J ends lost 6 bases and 0 bases respectively, with 14 bases between them. The CDR3 loop spans 15 amino acids. Germline V gives CDR1 SGHVS, CDR2 FQNEAQ. Here the CDR3 DNA reads TGTGCCAGCAGTCCCCAGTACCTCACTAACTATGGCTACACCTTC. Translating gives CASSPQYLTNYGYTF.

This clonotype has just one count. The chain combines TRBV19 with TRBJ1-1, with 12 bases lining up with TRBD1. Per germline, CDR1 LNHDA and CDR2 SQIVND (reference sequence). The junction had 10 bases not matched to a gene; V was cut back by 3 bases and J by 5 bases. The CDR3 sequence is 17 residues long. The CDR3 DNA is TGTGCCAGTAGTATCGGGCCCGGGACAGGGGGCGCGACTGAAGCTTTCTTT. Translating it yields CASSIGPGTGGATEAFF.

This clonotype was recorded only once. CDR3 residues: CASSWGNRQPQHF. CDR3 nucleotide sequence: TGTGCCAGCAGCTGGGGGAATAGGCAGCCCCAGCATTTT. The chain joins TRBV7-8 to TRBJ1-5, with D possibly being TRBD1 (5 bases). Per germline, CDR1 SGHVS and CDR2 FQNEAQ. Deletions cut 4 bases from V and 7 bases from J, with 11 bases between. The CDR3 consists of 13 residues.

This rearrangement joins TRBV20-1 to TRBJ2-3; perhaps TRBD1 as D (6 bases). This CDR3 has 14 amino acids. Germline assignment: CDR1 DFQATT and CDR2 SNEGSKA (reference sequence). V was trimmed by 1 base and J by 4 bases, leaving 12 bases between them. The CDR3, as DNA: TGCAGTGCTAGAGCGCAGGGGCGCCCAGATACGCAGTATTTT. This encodes CSARAQGRPDTQYF.

This clonotype was counted between two and nine times. This rearrangement joins TRBV15 to TRBJ1-5; the D is unclear. The CDR3 consists of 13 residues. Between the trimmed V and J ends, which lost 0 bases and 3 bases, there was a span of 3 bases. In germline, CDR1 is LNHNV, CDR2 YYDKDF (reference sequence). Here the CDR3 DNA reads TGTGCCACCAGCAGAGATTTCAATCAGCCCCAGCATTTT. It translates to CATSRDFNQPQHF.

The V and J genes are TRBV7-6 and TRBJ2-2, with TRBD2 identical over 15 bases. Germline V gene lookup returns CDR1 SGHVS and CDR2 FNYEAQ. The CDR3 is 20 residues long. V gave up 3 bases and J gave up 6 bases; unmatched junction bases: 14. CDR3 protein: CASSFLEPGTSGGWAGELFF. In nucleotides, the CDR3 is TGTGCCAGCAGCTTCCTCGAACCCGGGACTAGCGGGGGGTGGGCCGGGGAGCTGTTTTTT.

This rearrangement joins TRBV5-4 to TRBJ2-5, with TRBD2 matching over 10 bases. Trimming removed 4 bases from V and 3 bases from J; junction bases left unmatched: 6. CDR3 length equals 15 residues. In germline, CDR1 is SGHNT, CDR2 YYREEE (reference sequence). The CDR3 region has the DNA TGTGCCAGCAGCCCTAGCGGGAGTGTTAAAGAGACCCAGTACTTC. Its translation is CASSPSGSVKETQYF.